This T cell receptor beta chain was obtained from a study of T cells in Graves' hyperthyroidism and ophthalmopathy. There are 13 residues in the CDR3. Trimming removed 6 bases at V and 7 bases at J, with 15 bases between. In germline, CDR1 is MDHEN, CDR2 SYDVKM. Study-level findings and limits: A median around 6 months before onset, the model predicted ophthalmopathy.

Researchers amplified the TCR beta CDR3 regions from RNA transcripts. Initially, a first-round RT-PCR of the TCR CDR3 employed the HTBI primer set. TCRdb analysed the multiplex PCR reads with MiXCR anew, one entry per CDR3 protein. The data show some 500,000 distinct CDR3 sequences, roughly a quarter seen once. Notes on this clonotype: Antigen: not known.

The sample was blood. This receptor was taken from a woman aged 25 to 45 with Graves' ophthalmopathy. The chain carries TRBV28 and TRBJ2-5; D may be TRBD1 (5 bases). CDR3 DNA sequence: TGTGCCAGCAGGGCGACAGCCCTCTTGACCCAGTACTTC. Its protein is CASRATALLTQYF.